The entry below gives a single T cell receptor beta chain sequence along with its context. Germline CDR1 and CDR2: MNHEY and SVGAGI. V lost 6 bases and J 4 bases, leaving 13 bases between the germline ends. The CDR3 spans 14 residues. An even split of each subset's genomic DNA across several immunoSEQ plates was performed. The repertoire was sequenced with immunoSEQ multiplex PCR; TCRdb's copy has only in-frame clones and lacks some. The sample lists about 480,000 clones, over 60% occurring once. Healthy adults negative for HIV, lacking recent acute infections or vaccinations, served as donors. Among the donors, all were Caucasian adults who lived in Nashville, Tennessee. This specimen comes from a study of shared clonotypes between healthy human individuals.

This receptor was taken from a woman between 40 and 55 years old in good health. Some clones in this sample may be carry-over from other donors' samples. The chain joins TRBV6-5 to TRBJ1-3, with D uncertain. Sequenced input: PBMCs. The CDR3 bases are TGTGCCAGCAGCCAGGCACTCGAGGGAAACACCATATATTTT. Its protein is CASSQALEGNTIYF.